This paragraph reports one T cell receptor beta chain. Antigen: not known. The data are from a study of OX40 agonist ivuxolimab in advanced cancers. Study-level points and caveats: Researchers report that CD8+ T cells had, on average, more expanded clones than CD4+.

V lost 0 bases, J lost 1 base, and 16 bases lay in between. Per the germline V gene, CDR1 is SGHNT and CDR2 is YYREEE (reference sequence). CDR3 length: 17 residues. The assay was immunoSEQ multiplex PCR, and TCRdb's table has in-frame clones only and misses some. The profile shows around 62,000 clones, 80% to 90% of them singletons. The clonotype originates from an adult with an advanced solid tumor such as melanoma, head and neck, liver or kidney cancer. Source: CD4+ or CD8+ T cells sorted from blood, taken in a trial of the OX40 agonist ivuxolimab. The chain couples TRBV5-4 to TRBJ1-1; D not resolved. DNA for the CDR3: TGTGCCAGCAGCTTGGAGAGGGTAAATCCGGCGAACACTGAAGCTTTCTTT. Amino acids: CASSLERVNPANTEAFF.